Below are 13 T cell receptor beta chains sequenced from a single sample in a study of blood T cells in healthy people across ages (dated by TCRdb to about 2015). Libraries were made using 5' RACE. Sequencing relied on an Illumina HiSeq 2500. The second PCR ran for about 7 to 11 cycles and used a J-beta primer mix along with a sample-barcoded 5' primer. TCRdb itself trimmed the public reads at Q25 with fastp, ran MiXCR and retained productive beta chains. Entries that share a CDR3 protein sequence are merged under the most common genes and DNA. In all, the sample holds around 790,000 distinct CDR3 sequences, and around 43% of those were seen once. The ten largest clones represent roughly 18% of the sample. Sequencing was done on a sample of blood. The receptors were sampled from a man aged 55-75 years in good health.

The chain combines TRBV6-1 with TRBJ2-3; 10 bases agree with TRBD2. The ends lost 3 bases at V and 4 bases at J; junction bases unmatched: 4. CDR1 and CDR2 from the germline V gene are MNHNS and SASEGT. The CDR3 sequence is 15 residues long. The CDR3 here is CASSDRLAGADTQYF. The CDR3 DNA is TGTGCCAGCAGTGACCGGCTAGCGGGGGCAGATACGCAGTATTTT.

The J gene is TRBJ2-5, the V gene TRBV20-1; TRBD1 or TRBD2 may be the D gene (6 bases each). V dropped 6 bases and J dropped 4 bases, with 18 bases sitting between them. This CDR3 contains 14 residues. Germline V gene data show CDR1 as DFQATT and CDR2 as SNEGSKA (reference sequence). Here the CDR3 reads CSAGGRGGRETQYF. CDR3 bases: TGCAGTGCGGGGGGCCGAGGGGGAAGAGAGACCCAGTACTTC.

This clonotype has a handful of counts. This chain joins TRBV27 and TRBJ2-1, with 8 bases aligning to TRBD1. Germline-derived CDR1 and CDR2 are MNHEY and SMNVEV (reference sequence). The CDR3 contains 16 residues. With V trimmed by 4 bases and J by 4 bases, 9 bases remained unmatched. For the CDR3, the DNA is TGTGCCAGCAGTTACCCTCGACAGGGGCCATACAATGAGCAGTTCTTC. Amino acids: CASSYPRQGPYNEQFF.

The DNA of the CDR3 is TGTGCCAGCAGCTTAGTCGACGGGGAGCTGTTTTTT. Its translation: CASSLVDGELFF. The J gene is TRBJ2-2, the V gene TRBV7-6; no clear D. V lost 1 base to trimming and J lost 7 bases, with 4 bases between them. Germline CDR1 SGHVS, CDR2 FNYEAQ. The CDR3 runs 12 residues.

This clonotype was observed a handful of times. The V and J genes are TRBV2 and TRBJ1-2; D remains ambiguous. V shed 0 bases and J shed 1 base, with 6 bases lying between them. CDR3 size: 14 residues. CDR1 and CDR2 from the germline V gene are SNHLY and FYNNEI. The CDR3 coding sequence is TGTGCCAGCAGTGAAGCAGGTAGTAACTATGGCTACACCTTC. This sequence encodes CASSEAGSNYGYTF. The whole variable domain, remainder taken from reference TRBV2 and TRBJ1-2, is EPEVTQTPSHQVTQMGQEVILRCVPISNHLYFYWYRQILGQKVEFLVSFYNNEISEKSEIFDDQFSVERPDGSNFTLKIRSTKLEDSAMYFCASSEAGSNYGYTFGSGTRLTVV.

This clonotype was detected once. The J gene is TRBJ2-1, the V gene TRBV5-1, with TRBD2 as a possible D gene (7 bases). The J call is uncertain, as TRBJ2-7 better fits the DNA end. This CDR3 has 15 amino acids. The germline CDR1 and CDR2 sequences are SGHRS and YFSETQ. For the CDR3, the DNA is TGCGCCAGCAGCTCAGCGGGACAAACATACAATGAGCAGTACTTC. Translation: CASSSAGQTYNEQYF.

This clonotype has only one observation. The gene calls are TRBV4-1 and TRBJ1-5, with D perhaps matching TRBD1 (5 bases). Germline assignment: CDR1 MGHRA and CDR2 YSYEKL. Trimming left V 0 bases short and J 7 bases short, with 16 bases between. The CDR3 runs to 16 residues. The chain's CDR3 is CASSQDSAGTRQPQHF. The CDR3 DNA reads TGCGCCAGCAGCCAAGACTCCGCGGGGACTCGGCAGCCCCAGCATTTT.

The chain couples TRBV20-1 to TRBJ2-5; either TRBD1 or TRBD2 may supply D (6 bases each). Germline V gives CDR1 DFQATT, CDR2 SNEGSKA (reference sequence). This CDR3 comprises 15 residues. V was trimmed by 3 bases and J by 5 bases, leaving 19 bases between them. The CDR3 nucleotides read TGCAGTGCTAGGCACGGGGGCGGTCTCGGGGAGACCCAGTACTTC. Translation: CSARHGGGLGETQYF.

In this sample, this clonotype turned up a few times. This chain links TRBV20-1 with TRBJ2-7, with 8 bases fitting TRBD2. The junction had 13 bases not matched to a gene; V was cut back by 1 base and J by 5 bases. Germline CDR1 DFQATT, CDR2 SNEGSKA (reference sequence). This CDR3 contains 16 residues. The chain's CDR3 is CSARAHPGLVVHEQYF. CDR3 sequence (DNA): TGCAGTGCTAGAGCCCACCCGGGACTAGTCGTCCACGAGCAGTACTTC.

This clonotype was counted many times. The rearrangement uses TRBV5-5 and TRBJ2-7; D may match TRBD1 or TRBD2 (8 bases each). V was trimmed by 6 bases and J by 5 bases, leaving 33 bases between them. In germline, CDR1 is SGHKS, CDR2 YYEKEE (reference sequence). The CDR3 is 19 residues long. The CDR3 loop is CASTWDWTGYVGGAHEQYF. The CDR3 DNA is TGTGCCAGCACCTGGGATTGGACAGGGTACGTCGGGGGGGCCCACGAGCAGTACTTC. Full variable domain (outside the CDR3, taken from reference TRBV5-5 and TRBJ2-7): DAGVTQSPTHLIKTRGQQVTLRCSPISGHKSVSWYQQVLGQGPQFIFQYYEKEERGRGNFPDRFSARQFPNYSSELNVNALLLGDSALYLCASTWDWTGYVGGAHEQYFGPGTRLTVT.

CDR3 DNA: TGTGCCAGCAGCTCCGGACATTTCTCTGGAAACACCATATATTTT. As protein: CASSSGHFSGNTIYF. The genes are TRBV9 and TRBJ1-3, with a possible D match to TRBD1 (5 bases). Germline CDR1 is SGDLS and CDR2 is YYNGEE. This CDR3 is 15 amino acids long. With 4 bases removed from V and 0 bases from J, the gap between germline ends came to 11 bases.

This clonotype was seen more than once but under ten times. This sequence joins TRBV20-1 and TRBJ2-7, with 7 bases identical to TRBD1. This CDR3 has 17 residues. Unmatched junction bases numbered 18, after V lost 5 bases and J lost 2 bases. CDR1 and CDR2 from the germline V gene are DFQATT and SNEGSKA (reference sequence). CDR3 sequence: CSAQGQERLNTAYEQYF. As DNA, the CDR3 is TGCAGTGCTCAAGGACAGGAGAGGTTGAATACCGCCTACGAGCAGTACTTC.

The chain uses TRBV5-1 and TRBJ2-5; D remains ambiguous. CDR1 and CDR2 from the germline V gene are SGHRS and YFSETQ. Trimming stripped 0 bases from V and 3 bases from J, with 9 bases between. This CDR3 spans 14 amino acids. The CDR3 protein is CASSLGPGEETQYF. The CDR3 coding sequence is TGCGCCAGCAGCTTGGGACCTGGCGAAGAGACCCAGTACTTC.